What follows describes a single T cell receptor (beta chain). Germline CDR1 SNHLY, CDR2 FYNNEI. The V end was cut by 3 bases, the J end by 5 bases, with 13 bases between. The CDR3 length is 14 residues. Repertoires were generated with immunoSEQ multiplex PCR, while TCRdb's copy carries only in-frame clones and drops some. Here the sample spans 280,000 or so clones, approximately 86% being singletons. This specimen belongs to a study of blood T cell repertoires in COVID-19. Sequencing was carried out using peripheral blood. This chain links TRBV2 with TRBJ1-1; tentative D call: TRBD1 (5 bases). This TCR was recovered from a man in his late teens or twenties with active or convalescent COVID-19. The CDR3 loop reads CASSDQGPRTEAFF. The CDR3 DNA reads TGTGCCAGCAGTGATCAGGGTCCGAGAACTGAAGCTTTCTTT.